This T cell receptor (beta chain) was observed in a study of shared clonotypes between healthy human individuals. Into CD45RA+ naive and CD45RA-negative memory subsets, the CD4+ cells were split. V was shortened by 6 bases and J by 3 bases, with 17 bases between the two germline ends. Per the germline V gene, CDR1 is MDHEN and CDR2 is SYDVKM. The CDR3 contains 15 residues. Method: immunoSEQ multiplex PCR; TCRdb's copy keeps in-frame clones and lacks some. Here the sample spans millions of clones, approximately 92% being singletons. The sequenced material came from naive CD4+ T cells sorted from blood. Sample subset: CD45RA+ positively selected. This clonotype originated in a man younger than 30 in good health. This sequence joins TRBV28 and TRBJ1-2; possible D gene TRBD1, 6 bases. The CDR3 nucleotides read TGTGCCAGCAGCCCTCCAGAACAGGGCTACTATGGCTACACCTTC. This codes for CASSPPEQGYYGYTF.